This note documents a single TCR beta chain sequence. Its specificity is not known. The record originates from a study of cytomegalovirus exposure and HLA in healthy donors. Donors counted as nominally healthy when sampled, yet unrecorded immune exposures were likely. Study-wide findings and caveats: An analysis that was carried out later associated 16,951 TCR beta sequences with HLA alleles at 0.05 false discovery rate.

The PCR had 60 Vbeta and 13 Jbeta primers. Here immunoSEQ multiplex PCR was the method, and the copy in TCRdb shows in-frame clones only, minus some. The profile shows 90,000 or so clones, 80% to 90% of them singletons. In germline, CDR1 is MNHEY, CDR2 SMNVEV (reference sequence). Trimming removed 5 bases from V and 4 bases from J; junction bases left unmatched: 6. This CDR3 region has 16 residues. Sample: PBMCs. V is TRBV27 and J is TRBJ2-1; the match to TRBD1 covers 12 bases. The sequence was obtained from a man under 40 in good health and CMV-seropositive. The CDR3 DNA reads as TGTGCCAGCAGTATTCGGGACAGGGGGCTTTACAATGAGCAGTTCTTC. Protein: CASSIRDRGLYNEQFF.